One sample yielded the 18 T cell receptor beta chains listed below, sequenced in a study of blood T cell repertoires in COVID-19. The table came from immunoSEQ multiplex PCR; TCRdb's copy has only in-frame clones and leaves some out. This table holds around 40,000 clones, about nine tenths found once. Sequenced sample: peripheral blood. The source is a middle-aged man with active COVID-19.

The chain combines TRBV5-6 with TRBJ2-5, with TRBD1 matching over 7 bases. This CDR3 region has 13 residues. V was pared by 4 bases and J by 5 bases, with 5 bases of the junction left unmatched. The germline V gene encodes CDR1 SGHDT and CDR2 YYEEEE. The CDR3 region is CASSEDRLETQYF. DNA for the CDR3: TGTGCCAGCAGCGAGGACAGGCTGGAGACCCAGTACTTC.

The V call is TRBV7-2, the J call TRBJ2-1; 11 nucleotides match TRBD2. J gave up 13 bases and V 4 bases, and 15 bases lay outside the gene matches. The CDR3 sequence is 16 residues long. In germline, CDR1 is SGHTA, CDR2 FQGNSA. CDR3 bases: TGTGCCAGCAGCTCCCCGGGACTAGCGGAGGTCGGTCTCCAGTTCTTC. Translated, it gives CASSSPGLAEVGLQFF.

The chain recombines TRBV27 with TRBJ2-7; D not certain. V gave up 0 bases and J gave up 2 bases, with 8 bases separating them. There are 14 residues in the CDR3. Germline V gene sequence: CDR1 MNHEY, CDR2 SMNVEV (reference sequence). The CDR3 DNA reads TGTGCCAGCAGTTTATCGGGCGTTACCTACGAGCAGTACTTC. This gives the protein CASSLSGVTYEQYF.

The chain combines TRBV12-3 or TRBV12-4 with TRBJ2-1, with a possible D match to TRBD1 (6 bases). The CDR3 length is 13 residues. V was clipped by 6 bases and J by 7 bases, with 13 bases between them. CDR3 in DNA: TGTGCCAGCAGACCCACAGGGAATAATGAGCAGTTCTTC. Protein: CASRPTGNNEQFF.

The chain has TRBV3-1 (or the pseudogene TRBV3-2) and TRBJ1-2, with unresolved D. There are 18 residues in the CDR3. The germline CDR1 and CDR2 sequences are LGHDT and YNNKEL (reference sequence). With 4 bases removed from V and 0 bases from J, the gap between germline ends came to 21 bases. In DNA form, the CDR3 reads TGTGCCAGCAGCCCTTTTCACACCAGCGGCAAGTCTAACTATGGCTACACCTTC. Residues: CASSPFHTSGKSNYGYTF.

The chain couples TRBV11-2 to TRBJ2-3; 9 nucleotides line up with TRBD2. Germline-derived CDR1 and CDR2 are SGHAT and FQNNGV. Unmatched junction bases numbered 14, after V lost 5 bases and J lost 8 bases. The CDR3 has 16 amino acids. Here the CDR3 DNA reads TGTGCCAGCAGCCTAGGGGCGTCTAGCGGGAAGGTTACGCAGTATTTT. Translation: CASSLGASSGKVTQYF.

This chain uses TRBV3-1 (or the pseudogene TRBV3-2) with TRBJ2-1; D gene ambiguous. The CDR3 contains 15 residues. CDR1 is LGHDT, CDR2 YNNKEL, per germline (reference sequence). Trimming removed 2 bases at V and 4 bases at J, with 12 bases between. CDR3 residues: CASSQRVTLYNEQFF. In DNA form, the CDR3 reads TGTGCCAGCAGCCAACGGGTCACCCTGTACAATGAGCAGTTCTTC.

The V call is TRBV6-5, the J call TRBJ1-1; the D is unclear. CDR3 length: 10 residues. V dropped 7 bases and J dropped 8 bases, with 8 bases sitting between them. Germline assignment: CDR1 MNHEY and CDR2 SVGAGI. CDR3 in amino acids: CASIGPEAFF. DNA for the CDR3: TGTGCCAGCATTGGCCCGGAAGCTTTCTTT.

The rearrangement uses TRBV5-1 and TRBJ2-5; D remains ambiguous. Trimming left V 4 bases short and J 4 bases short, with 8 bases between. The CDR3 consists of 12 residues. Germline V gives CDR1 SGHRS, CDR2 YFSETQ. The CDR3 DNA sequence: TGCGCCAGCAGCCTACCGGGAGAGACCCAGTACTTC. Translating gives CASSLPGETQYF. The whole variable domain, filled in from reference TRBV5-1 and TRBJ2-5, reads KAGVTQTPRYLIKTRGQQVTLSCSPISGHRSVSWYQQTPGQGLQFLFEYFSETQRNKGNFPGRFSGRQFSNSRSEMNVSTLELGDSALYLCASSLPGETQYFGPGTRLLVL.

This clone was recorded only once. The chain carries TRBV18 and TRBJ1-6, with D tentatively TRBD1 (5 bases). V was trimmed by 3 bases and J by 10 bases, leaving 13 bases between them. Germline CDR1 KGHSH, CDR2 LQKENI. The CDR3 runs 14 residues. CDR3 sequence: CASSPGQGGSPLHF. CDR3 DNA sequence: TGTGCCAGCTCACCGGGCCAGGGAGGATCACCCCTCCACTTT.

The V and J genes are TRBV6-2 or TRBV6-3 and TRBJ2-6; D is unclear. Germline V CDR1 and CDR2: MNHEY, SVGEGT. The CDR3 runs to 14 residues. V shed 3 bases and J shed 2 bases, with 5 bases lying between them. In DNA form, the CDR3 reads TGTGCCAGCAGTTATGGGCCTGGGGCCAACGTCCTGACTTTC. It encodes CASSYGPGANVLTF.

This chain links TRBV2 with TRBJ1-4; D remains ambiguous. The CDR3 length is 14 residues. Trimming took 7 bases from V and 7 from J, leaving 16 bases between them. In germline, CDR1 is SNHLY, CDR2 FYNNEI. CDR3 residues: CASISQDAGEKLFF. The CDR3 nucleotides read TGTGCCAGCATCAGTCAGGACGCGGGTGAAAAACTGTTTTTT.

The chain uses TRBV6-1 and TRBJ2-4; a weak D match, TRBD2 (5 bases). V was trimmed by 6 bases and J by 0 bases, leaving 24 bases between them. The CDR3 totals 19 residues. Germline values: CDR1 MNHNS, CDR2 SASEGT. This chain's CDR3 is CASREKLQLPGLAKNIQYF. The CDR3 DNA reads TGTGCCAGCAGGGAAAAATTGCAACTCCCGGGATTAGCCAAAAACATTCAGTACTTC.

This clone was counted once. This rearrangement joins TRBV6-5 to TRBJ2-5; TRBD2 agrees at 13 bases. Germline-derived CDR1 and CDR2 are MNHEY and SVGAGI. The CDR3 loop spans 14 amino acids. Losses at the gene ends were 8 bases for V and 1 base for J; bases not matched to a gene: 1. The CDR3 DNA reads TGTGCCAGCGGACTAGCGGGAGCCCAAGAGACCCAGTACTTC. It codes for CASGLAGAQETQYF.

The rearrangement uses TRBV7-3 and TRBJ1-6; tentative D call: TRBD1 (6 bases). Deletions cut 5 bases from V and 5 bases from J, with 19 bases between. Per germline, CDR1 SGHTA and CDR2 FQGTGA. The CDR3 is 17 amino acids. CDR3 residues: CASSPLDRTLHNSPLHF. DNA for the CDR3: TGTGCCAGCAGCCCTCTTGACAGGACACTACATAATTCACCCCTCCACTTT.

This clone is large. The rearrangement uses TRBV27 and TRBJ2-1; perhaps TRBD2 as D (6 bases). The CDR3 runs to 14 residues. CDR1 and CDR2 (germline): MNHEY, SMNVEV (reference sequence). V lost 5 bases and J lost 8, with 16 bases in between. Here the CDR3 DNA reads TGTGCCAGCAGTCCGGGACTCACGGCGGATGAGCAGTTCTTC. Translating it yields CASSPGLTADEQFF.

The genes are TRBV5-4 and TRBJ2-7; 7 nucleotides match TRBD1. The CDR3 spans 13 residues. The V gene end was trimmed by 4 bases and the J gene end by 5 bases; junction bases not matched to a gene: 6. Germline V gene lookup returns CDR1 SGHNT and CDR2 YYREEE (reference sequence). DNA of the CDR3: TGTGCCAGCAGCGTTGACAGGGCCCACGAGCAGTACTTC. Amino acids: CASSVDRAHEQYF.

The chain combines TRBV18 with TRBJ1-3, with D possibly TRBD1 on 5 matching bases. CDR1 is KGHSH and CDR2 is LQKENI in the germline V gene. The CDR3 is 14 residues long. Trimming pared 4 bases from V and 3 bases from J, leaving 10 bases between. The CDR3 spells CASSLDRDGNTIYF. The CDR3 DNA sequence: TGTGCCAGCTCACTTGACAGAGATGGAAACACCATATATTTT.